The 17 T cell receptor beta chains presented below share a single source sample, sequenced in a study of T cell changes during pregnancy in multiple sclerosis. Profiling relied on immunoSEQ multiplex PCR, and the TCRdb table lists in-frame clones only, not all of them. Among 55,000 to 70,000 clones, 92% were seen once, and the ten largest hold around 1.5%. Sequencing used peripheral blood, obtained in the second trimester of pregnancy. Receptors were obtained from a female donor in good health, enrolled as a control in a pregnancy study.

The chain uses TRBV18 and TRBJ2-1, with 7 bases that match TRBD2. J was trimmed by 8 bases and V by 5 bases; bases with no gene match: 15. The CDR3 is 16 residues long. Germline CDR1 reads KGHSH; CDR2 reads LQKENI. CDR3 bases: TGTGCCAGCTCAGTACAGCGGGACCTGGGTTTAGATGAGCAGTTCTTC. This gives the protein CASSVQRDLGLDEQFF.

The chain's CDR3 is CASSHGASGAYEQYF. CDR3 bases: TGCGCCAGCAGCCACGGGGCTAGCGGGGCTTACGAGCAGTACTTC. V gene TRBV4-3 combines with J gene TRBJ2-7, with 9 bases fitting TRBD2. Germline CDR1 and CDR2: LGHNA and YSLEER. The CDR3 runs 15 residues. With 3 bases clipped from V and 4 bases from J, the junction kept 7 bases outside the gene matches.

This chain connects TRBV15 to TRBJ1-1; no clear D. This CDR3 spans 14 amino acids. Deletions cut 0 bases from V and 2 bases from J, with 7 bases between. Per germline, CDR1 LNHNV and CDR2 YYDKDF (reference sequence). The CDR3 bases are TGTGCCACCAGCAGAGATCTGGCTAACACTGAAGCTTTCTTT. As protein: CATSRDLANTEAFF.

This chain joins TRBV7-9 and TRBJ2-1; 11 bases fit TRBD2. CDR3 length: 16 residues. Germline loops: CDR1 SEHNR, CDR2 FQNEAQ (reference sequence). With 3 bases clipped from V and 7 bases from J, the junction kept 8 bases outside the gene matches. The CDR3 sequence: CASSFPLAGDFNEQFF. The CDR3 DNA reads as TGTGCCAGCAGCTTCCCACTAGCGGGAGATTTTAATGAGCAGTTCTTC.

J is TRBJ1-1 and V is TRBV19; D is possibly TRBD1 (5 bases). Trimming stripped 7 bases from V and 2 bases from J, with 14 bases between. The CDR3 loop spans 14 amino acids. Germline CDR1 is LNHDA and CDR2 is SQIVND (reference sequence). The CDR3 loop reads CASKGPGLNTEAFF. The CDR3, as DNA: TGTGCCAGTAAGGGCCCAGGGCTTAACACTGAAGCTTTCTTT.

The chain combines TRBV27 with TRBJ1-1, with D perhaps TRBD1 (6 bases). The germline CDR1 and CDR2 sequences are MNHEY and SMNVEV (reference sequence). The CDR3 spans 15 residues. Trimming pared 2 bases from V and 8 bases from J, leaving 18 bases between. CDR3 nucleotides: TGTGCCAGCAGTTTAGTCAAAGGACAGCCCTCCGAAGCTTTCTTT. Protein: CASSLVKGQPSEAFF.

The rearrangement uses TRBV20-1 and TRBJ1-5, with a possible D match to TRBD1 (5 bases). The CDR3 contains 11 residues. The ends were cut back, 2 bases at V and 6 bases at J, with 5 bases in the middle. From germline, CDR1 is DFQATT and CDR2 SNEGSKA (reference sequence). DNA of the CDR3: TGCAGTGCTAGACAGGGTCAGCCCCAGCATTTT. It yields the protein CSARQGQPQHF.

The gene calls are TRBV2 and TRBJ2-7, with 8 bases fitting TRBD1. Germline V gene data show CDR1 as SNHLY and CDR2 as FYNNEI. The CDR3 length is 13 residues. V trimming: 6 bases; J trimming: 3 bases; junction bases outside the gene matches: 4. The chain's CDR3 is CASSGGQGYEQYF. CDR3 sequence (DNA): TGTGCCAGCAGCGGAGGACAGGGCTACGAGCAGTACTTC.

This chain links TRBV30 with TRBJ2-7, with 8 bases that match TRBD2. The CDR3 consists of 13 residues. Germline CDR1 GTSNPN, CDR2 SVGIG (reference sequence). With V trimmed by 0 bases and J by 6 bases, 4 bases remained unmatched. CDR3 amino acids: CAWSVALAGEQYF. As DNA, the CDR3 is TGTGCCTGGAGTGTAGCTCTAGCGGGCGAGCAGTACTTC.

This clone came up a few times. The chain links TRBV11-2 to TRBJ2-7, with D unclear. CDR1 is SGHAT, CDR2 FQNNGV, per germline. Trimming removed 4 bases from V and 6 bases from J, with 7 bases in between. The CDR3 contains 11 residues. This CDR3 is CASSSHSEQYF. The CDR3 DNA sequence: TGTGCCAGCAGCTCCCATTCCGAGCAGTACTTC.

The V and J genes are TRBV11-2 and TRBJ2-3; the match to TRBD2 covers 8 bases. The germline V gene encodes CDR1 SGHAT and CDR2 FQNNGV. CDR3 length: 16 amino acids. With V trimmed by 5 bases and J by 0 bases, 7 bases remained unmatched. The CDR3 coding sequence is TGTGCCAGCAGCCCGCGGACTAGCCGCAGCACAGATACGCAGTATTTT. Amino acid sequence: CASSPRTSRSTDTQYF.

The rearrangement links TRBV4-2 to TRBJ2-3; D possibly corresponds to TRBD2 (6 bases). The CDR3 length is 15 residues. Trimming shortened V by 1 base and J by 1 base, and 9 bases separated the two germline ends. The germline V gene encodes CDR1 LGHNA and CDR2 YNFKEQ. CDR3 in DNA: TGTGCCAGCAGCCAAGCGGGAGAGGGCACAGATACGCAGTATTTT. Its protein product is CASSQAGEGTDTQYF.

CDR3 amino acids: CASSAPDTPRDEQFF. CDR3 DNA sequence: TGTGCCAGCAGCGCCCCGGACACGCCAAGGGATGAGCAGTTCTTC. The chain has TRBV5-6 and TRBJ2-1; tentative D call: TRBD1 (5 bases). The CDR3 is 15 residues long. CDR1 is SGHDT and CDR2 is YYEEEE in the germline V gene. Trimming took 4 bases from V and 8 from J, leaving 19 bases between them. The full variable domain, its missing parts supplied by reference TRBV5-6 and TRBJ2-1, is DAGVTQSPTHLIKTRGQQVTLRCSPKSGHDTVSWYQQALGQGPQFIFQYYEEEERQRGNFPDRFSGHQFPNYSSELNVNALLLGDSALYLCASSAPDTPRDEQFFGPGTRLTVL.

The rearrangement uses TRBV1 and TRBJ2-1; the table's TRBD2 call for D was not verified on the DNA. TRBV1 constitutes a pseudogene. This CDR3 is built from 11 residues. As DNA, the CDR3 is TGCACCAGCATCGGCGAGGATGAGCAGTTCTTC. This translates into CTSIGEDEQFF.

The chain has TRBV28 and TRBJ1-3; the match to TRBD1 covers 7 bases. In germline, CDR1 is MDHEN, CDR2 SYDVKM. The J segment lost 0 bases and the V segment lost 10 bases, leaving 9 bases of the junction unmatched. This CDR3 has 15 amino acids. The CDR3 DNA follows: TGTGCCACCGGGGGGGACAGCCTCTCTGGAAACACCATATATTTT. This translates into CATGGDSLSGNTIYF.

V is TRBV11-2 and J is TRBJ2-7; D may be TRBD2 (6 bases). The CDR3 consists of 13 residues. The germline gives CDR1 SGHAT, CDR2 FQNNGV. Between the trimmed V and J ends, which lost 3 bases and 4 bases, there was a span of 10 bases. The CDR3: CASSLGGRYEQYF. In DNA, the CDR3 is TGTGCCAGCAGCTTGGGGGGAAGATACGAGCAGTACTTC.

V usage is TRBV7-2 and J usage is TRBJ2-1, with 7 nucleotides matching TRBD2. J gave up 0 bases and V 1 base, and 3 bases lay outside the gene matches. Germline assignment: CDR1 SGHTA and CDR2 FQGNSA. This CDR3 region has 16 residues. The CDR3 bases are TGTGCCAGCAGCTTAGTGGGCGGGGGCTCCTACAATGAGCAGTTCTTC. Translation: CASSLVGGGSYNEQFF.